This entry is about one T cell receptor (beta chain). In the original analysis: For nucleated cells, counts were estimated from reference gene primer amplification. TCRdb keeps only in-frame clones here, not all; method: immunoSEQ multiplex PCR. Clone size and V and J calls were adopted from that table, with D and trimming inferred from the DNA. The data show 130,000 to 150,000 clones, 85% to 90% seen once. This record comes from a study of blood T cell repertoires in COVID-19. Study information: There were acute and convalescent COVID-19 samples, and they came from the United States, Italy and Spain.

The receptor comes from a man in his forties or fifties who had recovered from COVID-19. Sequencing was done on a sample of peripheral blood.

CDR3 residues: CASSFWTSGGPSSYNEQFF. CDR3 sequence (DNA): TGTGCCAGCAGCTTCTGGACTAGCGGGGGGCCCAGCTCCTACAATGAGCAGTTCTTC. V and J are TRBV7-3 and TRBJ2-1, with 14 bases fitting TRBD2. J gave up 0 bases and V 3 bases, and 7 bases lay outside the gene matches. The CDR3 has 19 residues. Germline V gene sequence: CDR1 SGHTA, CDR2 FQGTGA.